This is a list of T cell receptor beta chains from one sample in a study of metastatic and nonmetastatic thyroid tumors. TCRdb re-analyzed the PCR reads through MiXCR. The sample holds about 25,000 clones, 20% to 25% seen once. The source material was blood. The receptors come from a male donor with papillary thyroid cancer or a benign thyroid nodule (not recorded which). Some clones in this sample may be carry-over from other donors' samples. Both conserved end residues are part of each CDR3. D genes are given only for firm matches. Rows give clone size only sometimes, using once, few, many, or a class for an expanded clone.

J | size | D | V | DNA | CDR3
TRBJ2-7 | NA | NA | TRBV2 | TGTGCCAGCAGTGGCCGGACGCGCGGGACGGGCTCCTACGAGCAGTACTTC | CASSGRTRGTGSYEQYF
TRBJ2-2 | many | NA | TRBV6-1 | TGTGCCACCGAGAGGGCCCACATGAACACCGGGGAGCTGTTTTTT | CATERAHMNTGELFF
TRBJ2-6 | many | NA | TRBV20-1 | TGCAGTGCTAGAGGGAAAGGAGGGGCCAACGTCCTGACTTTC | CSARGKGGANVLTF
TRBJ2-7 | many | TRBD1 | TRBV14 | TGTGCCAGCAGCCAATACAGGGGCAGGGACATACCAAGGTTGGACGAGCAGTACTTC | CASSQYRGRDIPRLDEQYF
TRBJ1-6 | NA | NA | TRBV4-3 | TGCTCCAGCATCCAAGGGGTTGGGGGGAACTATAATTCACCCCTCCACTTT | CSSIQGVGGNYNSPLHF
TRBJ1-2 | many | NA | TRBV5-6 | TGTGCCAGCAGCGCCACGAGGGTTACCTATGGCTACACCTTC | CASSATRVTYGYTF
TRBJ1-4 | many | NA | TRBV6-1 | TGTGCCAGCAGCCCTTGGGAGGGGCGCGATGAAAAACTGTTTTTT | CASSPWEGRDEKLFF
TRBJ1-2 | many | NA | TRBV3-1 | TGTGCCAGCAGCCAAGACCCCGACGGGGTCTATGGCTACACCTTC | CASSQDPDGVYGYTF
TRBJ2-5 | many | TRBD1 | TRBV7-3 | TGTGCCAGCAGCCCATCCGGGACAGGGGCTGAGACCCAGTACTTC | CASSPSGTGAETQYF
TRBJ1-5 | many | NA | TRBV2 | TGTGCCAGCAGTCTAAGAATCGGAAGCAATCAGCCCCAGCATTTT | CASSLRIGSNQPQHF
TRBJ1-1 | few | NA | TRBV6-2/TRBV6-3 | TGTGCCAGCAGAGCATACGGGGGGGGCATTGAAGCTTTCTTT | CASRAYGGGIEAFF
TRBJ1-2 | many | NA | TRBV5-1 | TGCGCCAGCAGCTTGGATGGGGGAAACTATGGCTACACCTTC | CASSLDGGNYGYTF
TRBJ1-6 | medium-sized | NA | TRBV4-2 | TGTGCCAGCAGCCAAGATTTAGGGGTTAATTCACCCCTCCACTTT | CASSQDLGVNSPLHF
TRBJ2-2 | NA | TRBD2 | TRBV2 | TGTGCCAGCAGTGAAGTAGCGGGAGTAACCGGGGAGCTGTTTTTT | CASSEVAGVTGELFF
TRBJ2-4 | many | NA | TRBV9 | TGTGCCAGCAGCGTCGGGAGTTTGGCGCAAAACATTCAGTACTTC | CASSVGSLAQNIQYF
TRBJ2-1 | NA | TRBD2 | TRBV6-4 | TGTGCCAGCATTGAAGGGACTAGCAATGAGAACTTCTTC | CASIEGTSNENFF
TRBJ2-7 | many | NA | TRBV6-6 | TGTGCCAGCAGTTACCTAGCGACCACCTACGAGCAGTACTTC | CASSYLATTYEQYF
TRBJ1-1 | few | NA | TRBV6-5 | TGTGCCAGCAGTTACTCGATCTTGGATGTCAACACTGAAGCTTTCTTT | CASSYSILDVNTEAFF
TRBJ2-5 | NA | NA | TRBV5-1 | TGCGCCAGCAGCTTGCAGACACCGAACTTAGAGACCCAGTACTTC | CASSLQTPNLETQYF
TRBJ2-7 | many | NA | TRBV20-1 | TGCAGTGCTAGAGAGGGGGCTCCAACCTACGAGCAGTACTTC | CSAREGAPTYEQYF
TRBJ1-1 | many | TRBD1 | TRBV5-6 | TGTGCCAGCACCGGGGACAGGGGTAGGAACACTGAAGCTTTCTTT | CASTGDRGRNTEAFF
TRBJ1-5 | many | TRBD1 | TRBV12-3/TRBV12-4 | TGTGCCAGCAGGACAGGGACGGACAATCAGCCCCAGCATTTT | CASRTGTDNQPQHF
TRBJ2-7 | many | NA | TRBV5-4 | TGTGCCAGCAGCTTGTATAACCCTTTGGGCTACGAGCAGTACTTC | CASSLYNPLGYEQYF
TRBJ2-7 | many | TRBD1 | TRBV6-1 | TGTGCCAGCAGTGAAGGACAGGGCCCAAACGAGCAGTACTTC | CASSEGQGPNEQYF
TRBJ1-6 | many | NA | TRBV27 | TGTGCCACCACCGATCGCTCCTATAATTCACCCCTCCACTTT | CATTDRSYNSPLHF
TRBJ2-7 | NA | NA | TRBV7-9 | TGTGCCAGCAGCGTTCTTACCTACGAGCAGTACTTC | CASSVLTYEQYF
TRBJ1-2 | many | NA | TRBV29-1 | TGCAGCGTTATAAACAACGGGGAAGGGGGGCACTATGGCTACACCTTC | CSVINNGEGGHYGYTF
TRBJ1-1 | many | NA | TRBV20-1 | TGCAGTGCTAGACCCTTGACAGATGAAGCTTTCTTT | CSARPLTDEAFF
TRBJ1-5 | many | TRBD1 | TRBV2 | TGTGCCATCCGGGACAGGGGGCTCCATCAGCCCCAGCATTTT | CAIRDRGLHQPQHF
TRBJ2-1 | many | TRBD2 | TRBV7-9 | TGTGCCAGCAGCTCCCTAGCGGGAGTTTACAATGAGCAGTTCTTC | CASSSLAGVYNEQFF
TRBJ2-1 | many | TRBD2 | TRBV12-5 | TGTGCTAGTGGCCGGACTAGCGGGAGTCGCTACAATGAGCAGTTCTTC | CASGRTSGSRYNEQFF
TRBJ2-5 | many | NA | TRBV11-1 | TGTGCCAGCAGCTTTACAGGCTACCAAGAGACCCAGTACTTC | CASSFTGYQETQYF
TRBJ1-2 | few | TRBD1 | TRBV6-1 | TGTGCCAGCAGTTTGGGTACAGGGGACACTCATGGCTACACCTTC | CASSLGTGDTHGYTF
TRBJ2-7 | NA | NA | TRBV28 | TGTGCCAGCAGTCCTCGGACAATTTCGGACTACGAGCAGTACTTC | CASSPRTISDYEQYF
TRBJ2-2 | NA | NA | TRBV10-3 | TGTGCCACTTCTCGACTGGGAGTTGAGGACACCGGGGAGCTGCTTTTT | CATSRLGVEDTGELLF
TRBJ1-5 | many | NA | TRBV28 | TGTGCCAGCAGTTTAGCGGCGAGCCGCTATAGCAATCAGCCCCAGCATTTT | CASSLAASRYSNQPQHF
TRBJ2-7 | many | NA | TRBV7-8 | TGTGCCAGCAGCTTCAGCGGCGCCAGCTCCTACGAGCAGTACTTC | CASSFSGASSYEQYF